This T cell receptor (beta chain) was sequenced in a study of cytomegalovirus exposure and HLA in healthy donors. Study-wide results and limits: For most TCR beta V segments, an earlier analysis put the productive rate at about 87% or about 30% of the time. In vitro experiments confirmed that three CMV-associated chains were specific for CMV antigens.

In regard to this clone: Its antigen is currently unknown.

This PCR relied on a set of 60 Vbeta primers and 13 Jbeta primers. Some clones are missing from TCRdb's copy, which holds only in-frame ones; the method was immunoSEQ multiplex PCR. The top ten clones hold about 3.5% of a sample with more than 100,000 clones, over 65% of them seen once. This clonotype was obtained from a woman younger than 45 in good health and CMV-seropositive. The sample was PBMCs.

The CDR3 spells CASTLGGGQYQETQYF. CDR3 sequence (DNA): TGTGCCAGCACCTTGGGTGGGGGCCAGTACCAAGAGACCCAGTACTTC. J is TRBJ2-5 and V is TRBV7-8, with D perhaps matching TRBD1 (6 bases). The CDR3 length is 16 residues. The germline V gene encodes CDR1 SGHVS and CDR2 FQNEAQ. The ends were cut back, 7 bases at V and 0 bases at J, with 18 bases in the middle. Using reference TRBV7-8 and TRBJ2-5 for the parts outside the CDR3, the full variable domain is GAGVSQSPRYKVAKRGQDVALRCDPISGHVSLFWYQQALGQGPEFLTYFQNEAQLDKSGLPSDRFFAERPEGSVSTLKIQRTQQEDSAVYLCASTLGGGQYQETQYFGPGTRLLVL.